These 3 T cell receptor beta chains originate from one sample sequenced in a study of PD-L1 blockade in urothelial cancer (TCRdb year 2017). Libraries were prepared through the immunoSEQ multiplex PCR assay. Imported from immuneACCESS, the table was reduced by TCRdb to in-frame sequences with V and J called. These copies leave out some clones; in studies compared against another copy, an unresolved V gene accounts for under half, and the cause of the remainder is not known. Counted in this sample were some 84,000 clones; approximately 86% of them appeared once. The top ten clones comprise 4.5% to 7% of the sample. Specimen: PBMCs, collected around atezolizumab (anti-PD-L1) treatment. The receptors were gathered from a woman between 65 and 79 years old with urothelial cancer.

V and J are TRBV6-6 and TRBJ1-5; D is unclear. CDR3 length equals 14 residues. The germline V gene has CDR1 MNHNY and CDR2 SVGAGI (reference sequence). Deletions cut 2 bases from V and 7 bases from J, with 12 bases between. The chain's CDR3 is CASSYNRTPQPQHF. DNA of the CDR3: TGTGCCAGCAGTTACAACAGAACCCCCCAGCCCCAGCATTTT.

On this clone: The identical CDR3 is also encoded by other nucleotide sequences in the sample. This chain's CDR3 is CASSDSPSYEQYF. CDR3 bases: TGTGCCAGCAGTGACTCCCCTAGCTACGAGCAGTACTTC. The chain uses TRBV2 and TRBJ2-7; D is unresolved. The CDR3 spans 13 residues. Germline loops: CDR1 SNHLY, CDR2 FYNNEI. The V end lost 3 bases, the J end lost 3 bases, and 9 bases lay between the germline ends.

This clone occurred once. The chain combines TRBV30 with TRBJ2-7; possible D gene TRBD1, 5 bases. This CDR3 region has 13 residues. CDR1 GTSNPN and CDR2 SVGIG come from the germline V gene (reference sequence). V was pared by 5 bases and J by 6 bases, with 17 bases between. CDR3 residues: CAWHRQYSSEQYF. CDR3 DNA: TGTGCCTGGCACCGACAGTACTCTTCCGAGCAGTACTTC.